Listed here are 4 T cell receptor beta chains from one sample, sequenced in a study of vaccination effects on CD4 cells after COVID-19. Their antigens remain unidentified. The protocol was immunoSEQ multiplex PCR, while the TCRdb copy is restricted to in-frame clones and leaves out a portion. The sample consists of some 29,000 clones, 74% of them appearing once. Before any sequencing was done, the ViraFEST assay used viral peptide pools to expand antigen-specific CD4+ T cells. Cultured cells yielded isolated CD4+ T cells after about ten days. Participants got two doses of BNT162b2 or mRNA-1273 vaccine. This sample comprised CD4+ T cells from PBMCs cultured with HCoV-OC43 spike peptides, obtained after COVID-19 vaccination. The subset is: HCoV-OC43 spike overlapping peptide pool stimulation. All receptors come from a human donor who received a COVID-19 vaccine.

This clone has a handful of counts. The chain combines TRBV6-5 with TRBJ2-2; D is unclear. Trimming shortened V by 7 bases and J by 7 bases, and 4 bases separated the two germline ends. Per the germline V gene, CDR1 is MNHEY and CDR2 is SVGAGI. The CDR3 has 10 amino acids. The CDR3 nucleotides read TGTGCCAGCAAGGTCGGGGAGCTGTTTTTT. Translating gives CASKVGELFF.

This chain links TRBV7-9 with TRBJ2-2, with a possible D match to TRBD2 (5 bases). CDR3 length: 17 amino acids. V gave up 2 bases and J gave up 4 bases, with 17 bases separating them. CDR1 is SEHNR and CDR2 is FQNEAQ in the germline V gene (reference sequence). The CDR3 DNA reads as TGTGCCAGCAGCTTAATTCGGTTGTCGGGGAGCACCGGGGAGCTGTTTTTT. Amino acids: CASSLIRLSGSTGELFF. Supplemented by reference TRBV7-9 and TRBJ2-2, the full variable domain reads DTGVSQNPRHKITKRGQNVTFRCDPISEHNRLYWYRQTLGQGPEFLTYFQNEAQLEKSRLLSDRFSAERPKGSFSTLEIQRTEQGDSAMYLCASSLIRLSGSTGELFFGEGSRLTVL.

This rearrangement joins TRBV11-2 to TRBJ1-1; tentative D call: TRBD1 (5 bases). Trimming pared 1 base from V and 5 bases from J, leaving 14 bases between. Germline CDR1 and CDR2: SGHAT and FQNNGV. The CDR3 runs 15 residues. The CDR3 is CASSLVPGSWTEAFF. In DNA, the CDR3 is TGTGCCAGCAGCTTAGTCCCAGGGTCTTGGACTGAAGCTTTCTTT.

Within the sample, this clone is medium-sized (0.01 to 0.1%). The rearrangement uses TRBV9 and TRBJ2-1; D possibly matches TRBD1 or TRBD2 (5 bases each). Germline V CDR1 and CDR2: SGDLS, YYNGEE. The V end was cut by 2 bases, the J end by 3 bases, with 12 bases between. The CDR3 loop spans 15 amino acids. The CDR3 protein is CASSVNAGGYNEQFF. The CDR3 DNA reads TGTGCCAGCAGCGTTAATGCTGGGGGCTACAATGAGCAGTTCTTC.